The clone carrying this T cell receptor (beta chain) occurred many times. The target antigen is unknown. The CDR3 extends over 15 amino acids. The germline gives CDR1 SGDLS, CDR2 YYNGEE. The V gene lost 3 bases and the J gene lost 5 bases, with 16 bases spanning the gap. The record originates from a study of CD8 T cells in ankylosing spondylitis. Broader study findings: Certain motif variants had earlier appeared in reactive arthritis synovial fluid and blood. Disease-associated clonotypes exhibited CD8+ identity and were relatively infrequent in peripheral blood. Enrichment of disease-linked clones was reportedly significant in matched ankylosing spondylitis synovial fluid.

5'-RACE, quantitative and with molecular barcodes, yielded the TCR beta libraries. TCRdb re-called the 5' RACE reads with MiXCR, one entry per CDR3 protein. The profile shows 25,000 to 35,000 distinct CDR3 sequences, about 5.2% of them singletons. The sequence came from a female donor with ankylosing spondylitis or in good health (not recorded which). This chain links TRBV9 with TRBJ2-3; maybe TRBD1 (6 bases). Sequences were obtained from blood, either unsorted or a sorted T cell fraction (not recorded which). For the CDR3, the DNA is TGTGCCAGCAGCGCCGGACAGTTTCCGAGAGATACGCAGTATTTT. This sequence encodes CASSAGQFPRDTQYF.